These 8 T cell receptor beta chains were all obtained from the same sample, sequenced in a study of T cell responses to AZD1222 COVID-19 vaccine. Clones were sequenced by immunoSEQ multiplex PCR, and TCRdb holds only the in-frame ones, with some missing. Of 140,000 to 150,000 clones listed, approximately 88% are singletons. The sequencing used peripheral blood, collected on day 0 of AZD1222 vaccination. The receptors here all came from an adult in good health.

This clone showed up just a few times. V is TRBV13 and J is TRBJ2-1; possibly TRBD2 for D (7 bases). The CDR3 consists of 16 residues. The ends were cut back, 5 bases at V and 7 bases at J, with 21 bases in the middle. CDR1 is PRHDT and CDR2 is FYEKMQ in the germline V gene (reference sequence). This CDR3 is CASSPPTGGAGNEQFF. DNA of the CDR3: TGTGCCAGCAGCCCGCCCACGGGGGGCGCGGGGAATGAGCAGTTCTTC.

The count of this clone is one. The V and J genes are TRBV11-2 and TRBJ1-3; D unresolved. V shed 5 bases and J shed 4 bases, with 12 bases lying between them. The CDR3 has 14 amino acids. Germline CDR1 reads SGHAT; CDR2 reads FQNNGV. CDR3: CASSPIEIGNTIYF. In DNA, the CDR3 is TGTGCCAGCAGCCCAATAGAGATCGGAAACACCATATATTTT. Variable domain in full (rest from reference TRBV11-2 and TRBJ1-3): EAGVAQSPRYKIIEKRQSVAFWCNPISGHATLYWYQQILGQGPKLLIQFQNNGVVDDSQLPKDRFSAERLKGVDSTLKIQPAKLEDSAVYLCASSPIEIGNTIYFGEGSWLTVV.

In its sample, this clone was seen once. The junction departs from the called germline gene at one end, perhaps through a read error. This chain uses TRBV6-1 with TRBJ2-7; no clear D gene. The CDR3 is made up of 13 amino acids. Germline V lookup: CDR1 MNHNS, CDR2 SASEGT. The CDR3 region has the DNA TGTGCCAGCAGAGAAGTAGGAACCTACGAGCAGTACTTC. Its protein is CASREVGTYEQYF.

The chain combines TRBV9 with TRBJ1-1, with 10 nucleotides matching TRBD1. CDR3 length: 16 residues. From germline, CDR1 is SGDLS and CDR2 YYNGEE. V shed 0 bases and J 4 bases; nucleotides not matched to a gene: 6. The CDR3, as DNA: TGTGCCAGCAGCGTAGGGACAGGGGGACGGGGCACTGAAGCTTTCTTT. Its protein is CASSVGTGGRGTEAFF.

The J gene is TRBJ2-7, the V gene TRBV7-9; 7 nucleotides match TRBD1. V lost 6 bases to trimming and J lost 0 bases; unmatched junction nucleotides: 8. From germline, CDR1 is SEHNR and CDR2 FQNEAQ (reference sequence). The CDR3 runs 15 residues. CDR3 bases: TGTGCCAGCAGTTCGACAGGGAATCCCTCCTACGAGCAGTACTTC. It encodes CASSSTGNPSYEQYF.

This chain connects TRBV5-5 to TRBJ2-2, with a weak D call TRBD2 (6 bases). The CDR3 is 15 residues long. V shed 4 bases and J shed 4 bases, with 14 bases lying between them. Looked up from germline, CDR1 is SGHKS and CDR2 is YYEKEE (reference sequence). The CDR3 DNA sequence: TGTGCCAGCAGCCCGAGGGACTTAGGCACCGGGGAGCTGTTTTTT. This encodes CASSPRDLGTGELFF.

The chain employs TRBV24-1 and TRBJ2-1; TRBD2 matches at 7 bases. This CDR3 has 17 residues. After removal of 3 bases from V and 2 bases from J, the junction contained 9 bases not matched to a gene. Germline CDR1 and CDR2: KGHDR and SFDVKD. CDR3: CATSDPTGGSAYNEQFF. DNA for the CDR3: TGTGCCACCAGTGATCCGACCGGGGGGTCCGCCTACAATGAGCAGTTCTTC.

This sequence joins TRBV28 and TRBJ2-1; a possible D gene is TRBD1 (7 bases). Germline values: CDR1 MDHEN, CDR2 SYDVKM. Trimming stripped 4 bases from V and 4 bases from J, with 14 bases between. This CDR3 region has 15 residues. CDR3 coding DNA: TGTGCCAGCAGTTCAGGGGGACTCGAATACAATGAGCAGTTCTTC. It yields the protein CASSSGGLEYNEQFF.